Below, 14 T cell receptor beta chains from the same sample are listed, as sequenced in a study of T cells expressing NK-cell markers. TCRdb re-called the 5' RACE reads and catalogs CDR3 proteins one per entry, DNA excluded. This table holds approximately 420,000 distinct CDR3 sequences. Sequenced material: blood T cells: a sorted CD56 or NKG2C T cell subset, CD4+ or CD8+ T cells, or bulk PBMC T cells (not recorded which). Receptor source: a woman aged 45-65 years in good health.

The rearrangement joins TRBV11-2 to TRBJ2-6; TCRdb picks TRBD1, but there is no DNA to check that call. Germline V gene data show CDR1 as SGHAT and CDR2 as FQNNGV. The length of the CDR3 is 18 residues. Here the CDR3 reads CASSFSGTGRSGANVLTF.

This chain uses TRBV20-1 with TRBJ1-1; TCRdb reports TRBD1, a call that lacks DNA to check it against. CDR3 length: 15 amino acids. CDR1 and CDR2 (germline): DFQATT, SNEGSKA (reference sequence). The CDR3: CSASFGRGARTEAFF.

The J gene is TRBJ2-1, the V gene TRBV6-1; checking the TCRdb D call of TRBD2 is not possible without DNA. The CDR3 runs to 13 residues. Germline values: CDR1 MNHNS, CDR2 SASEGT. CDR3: CASSMASPNEQFF.

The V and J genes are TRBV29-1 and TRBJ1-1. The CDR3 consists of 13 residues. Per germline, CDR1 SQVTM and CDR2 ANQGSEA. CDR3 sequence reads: CSVEETLNTEAFF. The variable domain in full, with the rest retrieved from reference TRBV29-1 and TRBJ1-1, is SAVISQKPSRDICQRGTSLTIQCQVDSQVTMMFWYRQQPGQSLTLIATANQGSEATYESGFVIDKFPISRPNLTFSTLTVSNMSPEDSSIYLCSVEETLNTEAFFGQGTRLTVV.

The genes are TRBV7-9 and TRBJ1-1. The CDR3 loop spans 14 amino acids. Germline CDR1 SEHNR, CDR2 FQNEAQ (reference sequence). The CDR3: CASSPDGRNTEAFF. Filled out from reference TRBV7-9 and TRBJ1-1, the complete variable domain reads DTGVSQNPRHKITKRGQNVTFRCDPISEHNRLYWYRQTLGQGPEFLTYFQNEAQLEKSRLLSDRFSAERPKGSFSTLEIQRTEQGDSAMYLCASSPDGRNTEAFFGQGTRLTVV.

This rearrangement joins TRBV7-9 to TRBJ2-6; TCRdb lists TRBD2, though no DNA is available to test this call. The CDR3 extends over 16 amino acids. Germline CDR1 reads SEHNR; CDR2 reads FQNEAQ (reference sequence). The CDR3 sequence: CARDQREVSGANVLTF.

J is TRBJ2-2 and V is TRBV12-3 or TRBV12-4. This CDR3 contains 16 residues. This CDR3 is CASSLADARQSGELFF.

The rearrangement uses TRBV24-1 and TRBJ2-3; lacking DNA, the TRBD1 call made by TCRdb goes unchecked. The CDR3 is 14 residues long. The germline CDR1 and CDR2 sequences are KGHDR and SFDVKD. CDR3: CATSGGQNTDTQYF.

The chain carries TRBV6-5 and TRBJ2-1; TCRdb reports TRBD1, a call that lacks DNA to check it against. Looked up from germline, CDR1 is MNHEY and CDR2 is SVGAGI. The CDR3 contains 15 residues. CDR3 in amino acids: CASSQTGLSYNEQFF.

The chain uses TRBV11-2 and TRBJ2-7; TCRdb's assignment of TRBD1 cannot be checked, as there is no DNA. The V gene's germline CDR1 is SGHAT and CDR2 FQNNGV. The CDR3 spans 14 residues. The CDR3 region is CASSAPSLPYEQYF.

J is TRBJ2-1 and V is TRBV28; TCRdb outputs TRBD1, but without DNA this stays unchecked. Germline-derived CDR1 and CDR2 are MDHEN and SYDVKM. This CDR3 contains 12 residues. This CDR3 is CASSFPGDEQFF.

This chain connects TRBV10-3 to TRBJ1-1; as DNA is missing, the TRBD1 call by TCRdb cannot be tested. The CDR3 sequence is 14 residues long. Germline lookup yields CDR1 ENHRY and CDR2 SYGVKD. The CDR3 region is CAISGGTGMAEAFF.

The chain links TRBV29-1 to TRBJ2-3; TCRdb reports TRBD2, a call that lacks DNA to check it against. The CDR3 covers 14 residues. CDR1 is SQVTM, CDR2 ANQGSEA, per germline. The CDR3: CSVGPRLVADTQYF.

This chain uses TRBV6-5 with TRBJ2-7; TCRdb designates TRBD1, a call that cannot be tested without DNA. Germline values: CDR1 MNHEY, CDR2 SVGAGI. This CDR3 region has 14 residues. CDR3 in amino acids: CASSYFTGDEKQYF.